These T cell receptor beta chains were read from a single sample in a study of naive and memory T cell subsets. TCRdb re-analysed the UMI-ligation and nested PCR reads in MiXCR, keeping a single row per CDR3 protein. This sample yields about 160,000 distinct CDR3 sequences, of which roughly 22% are seen a single time; around 0.097% belongs to the top ten. The specimen sequenced was naive CD4+ T cells from blood. The receptor set was obtained from a human donor in good health. Both conserved end residues are part of each CDR3. The D gene is left open where the match is weak. Where a row states a size, it is once, few, many or the class of an expanded clone; other rows omit it.

>NA|TRBV29-1|many|TRBJ2-1
TGCAGCCGAGGAGGGAGCTCCTACAATGAGCAGTTCTTC
CSRGGSSYNEQFF
>NA|TRBV7-9|NA|TRBJ1-1
TGTGCCAGCAGCTTAGGTTCGGCAGTAACTGAAGCTTTCTTT
CASSLGSAVTEAFF
>TRBD2|TRBV10-3|NA|TRBJ2-3
TGTGCCATCAGTACTAGCGAGAGCACAGATACGCAGTATTTT
CAISTSESTDTQYF
>TRBD1|TRBV20-1|few|TRBJ2-7
TGCAGTGCTAGTGACCCGACAGGGTCCTCCTACGAGCAGTACTTC
CSASDPTGSSYEQYF
>NA|TRBV7-9|NA|TRBJ1-1
TGTGCCAGCAGCCCTCTCGCTGAAGCTTTCTTT
CASSPLAEAFF
>NA|TRBV20-1|NA|TRBJ2-1
TGCAGTGCTAGGCCGACCTACAATGAGCAGTTCTTC
CSARPTYNEQFF
>TRBD1|TRBV5-4|many|TRBJ1-4
TGTGCCAGCAGCCATGGACAGGGTGATGAAAAACTGTTTTTT
CASSHGQGDEKLFF
>TRBD2|TRBV2|NA|TRBJ2-1
TGTGCCAGCAGTGTACAGAGCGGGGCGTCGGATGAGCAGTTCTTC
CASSVQSGASDEQFF
>NA|TRBV19|NA|TRBJ2-7
TGTGCCAGTAGTAACCGGGTGTCGGACGAGCAGTACTTC
CASSNRVSDEQYF
>TRBD2|TRBV5-5|few|TRBJ2-5
TGTGCCAGCAGCCTCGGCCGCGGGAGAGGGGAGACCCAGTACTTC
CASSLGRGRGETQYF
>TRBD1|TRBV2|few|TRBJ1-4
TGTGCCAGCAGCGTTAAAGCTGGACAGGGGAAAGAAAAACTGTTTTTT
CASSVKAGQGKEKLFF
>TRBD1|TRBV6-5|NA|TRBJ2-7
TGTGCCAGCACCGACAGGGACATCCGCTCCTACGAGCAGTACTTC
CASTDRDIRSYEQYF
>NA|TRBV7-9|few|TRBJ2-1
TGTGCCAGCAGCTCCCCTGAGGATCAGTTCTTC
CASSSPEDQFF
>TRBD2|TRBV18|many|TRBJ2-1
TGTGCCACCCATTCCGCCGGGACTAGGGCCAATGAGCAGTTCTTC
CATHSAGTRANEQFF
>NA|TRBV12-3/TRBV12-4|NA|TRBJ2-5
TGTGCCAGCAGCCTAGGGACCAACCAAGAGACCCAGTACTTC
CASSLGTNQETQYF
>NA|TRBV7-2|NA|TRBJ1-5
TGTGCCAGCAGCTTAGGACTAGTGCGGCCCCAGCATTTT
CASSLGLVRPQHF
>NA|TRBV5-1|NA|TRBJ2-5
TGCGCCAGCAGCTCCCTTTTGGGCGGACAAGAGACCCAGTACTTC
CASSSLLGGQETQYF
>TRBD2|TRBV20-1|NA|TRBJ2-2
TGCAGTGCCCCCGGCGGGGGAGGCACCGGGGAGCTGTTTTTT
CSAPGGGGTGELFF
>TRBD2|TRBV5-1|few|TRBJ2-1
TGCGCCAGCAGCTTGGGTCGACTAGCGGGTCCCTACAATGAGCAGTTCTTC
CASSLGRLAGPYNEQFF
>TRBD2|TRBV12-3/TRBV12-4|few|TRBJ2-2
TGTGCCAGCAGTTACTTTTCGGGACTAGCGGGACCTAGTCACACCGGGGAGCTGTTTTTT
CASSYFSGLAGPSHTGELFF
>NA|TRBV20-1|NA|TRBJ1-5
TGCAGTGCTAGAGATCGCGTCATCAGCAATCAGCCCCAGCATTTT
CSARDRVISNQPQHF
>NA|TRBV12-3/TRBV12-4|few|TRBJ1-4
TGTGCCAGCAGTTTTGGGGGAAAAGGTGGAAAACTGTTTTTT
CASSFGGKGGKLFF
>NA|TRBV25-1|NA|TRBJ2-7
TGTGCCAGCAGTGAACACACAGGGAGTAACTACGAGCAGTACTTC
CASSEHTGSNYEQYF
>NA|TRBV5-1|NA|TRBJ2-7
TGCGCCAGCAGCTTTGCAGGATCATCGGTTTTCGAGCAGTACTTC
CASSFAGSSVFEQYF
>TRBD2|TRBV29-1|NA|TRBJ2-1
TGCAGCGTTGGTAATGGGCGGGAGGGAAATGAGCAGTTCTTC
CSVGNGREGNEQFF
>NA|TRBV5-1|NA|TRBJ2-5
TGCGCCAGCAGCTCATATTTGACGGAGCAAGAGACCCAGTACTTC
CASSSYLTEQETQYF